This entry lists 29 T cell receptor beta chains sequenced from one sample in a study of technical replicates of blood from a handful of donors. The method was immunoSEQ multiplex PCR; TCRdb's version includes in-frame clones alone and lacks a portion of them. This sample has tens of thousands of clones; approximately 94% occur once, and the top ten carry 0.25%. Input material: T cells isolated from PBMCs. The receptors were gathered from a human donor in good health.

The CDR3 spells CASSPGGTGANVLTF. CDR3 in DNA: TGTGCCAGCAGTCCCGGGGGGACTGGGGCCAACGTCCTGACTTTC. The chain couples TRBV28 to TRBJ2-6, with 7 bases that match TRBD2. The CDR3 spans 15 residues. CDR1 and CDR2 (germline): MDHEN, SYDVKM. The V gene end was trimmed by 5 bases and the J gene end by 2 bases; junction bases not matched to a gene: 3.

CDR3 in amino acids: CASATQREGYEQYF. In DNA form, the CDR3 reads TGTGCCAGCGCCACCCAGCGGGAGGGTTACGAGCAGTACTTC. The chain employs TRBV27 and TRBJ2-7; the match to TRBD2 covers 10 bases. The V segment lost 8 bases and the J segment 4 bases; nucleotides outside the gene matches: 8. The CDR3 has 14 amino acids. Germline V gene data show CDR1 as MNHEY and CDR2 as SMNVEV (reference sequence).

There are a few counts of this clone. V and J are TRBV28 and TRBJ1-2; the D gene is possibly TRBD1 (6 bases). This CDR3 is 15 amino acids long. In germline, CDR1 is MDHEN, CDR2 SYDVKM. V lost 5 bases to trimming and J lost 5 bases, with 18 bases between them. As DNA, the CDR3 is TGTGCCAGCAGTCCCCCTGACAGGATTGTTTATGGCTACACCTTC. Protein sequence: CASSPPDRIVYGYTF.

This clone was counted only a few times. The gene calls are TRBV6-1 and TRBJ2-2; tentative D call: TRBD1 (5 bases). V was trimmed by 2 bases and J by 5 bases, leaving 6 bases between them. The CDR3 runs 13 residues. Looked up from germline, CDR1 is MNHNS and CDR2 is SASEGT. The CDR3 coding sequence is TGTGCCAGCAGTGAACAGGGAACCGGGGAGCTGTTTTTT. The encoded protein is CASSEQGTGELFF.

The chain has TRBV18 and TRBJ1-5, with 8 bases fitting TRBD1. This CDR3 is built from 17 residues. Trimming took 2 bases from V and 1 from J; bases not matched to a gene: 7. Germline V gives CDR1 KGHSH, CDR2 LQKENI. The CDR3 DNA follows: TGTGCCAGCTCACCAATTAGCAACAGGGGGAGCAATCAGCCCCAGCATTTT. Translation gives CASSPISNRGSNQPQHF.

The rearrangement joins TRBV27 to TRBJ2-7; weak D call: TRBD1 (5 bases). V dropped 3 bases and J dropped 4 bases, with 16 bases sitting between them. The CDR3 runs to 15 residues. In germline, CDR1 is MNHEY, CDR2 SMNVEV (reference sequence). CDR3 sequence reads: CASSFGLGPLYEQYF. The CDR3 region has the DNA TGTGCCAGCAGTTTCGGTTTGGGGCCATTATACGAGCAGTACTTC.

V and J are TRBV9 and TRBJ2-1; TRBD2 aligns across 7 bases. The trim removed 2 bases at V and 0 bases at J, leaving 5 bases unmatched. The CDR3 is 16 amino acids. Germline V gene sequence: CDR1 SGDLS, CDR2 YYNGEE. CDR3 DNA sequence: TGTGCCAGCAGCGTCACACTAGCGCGCTCCTACAATGAGCAGTTCTTC. Protein sequence: CASSVTLARSYNEQFF.

This sequence joins TRBV23-1 and TRBJ2-6; 8 nucleotides line up with TRBD1. TRBV23-1 is marked as an open reading frame, function uncertain. The V and J ends lost 4 bases and 2 bases, in that order; junction bases with no gene match: 4. The CDR3 has 16 residues. As DNA, the CDR3 is TGCGCCAGCAGTCGGGACAGGCCGCCTGGGGCCAACGTCCTGACTTTC. It specifies CASSRDRPPGANVLTF.

The chain employs TRBV7-9 and TRBJ1-1, with 9 bases lining up with TRBD1. After removal of 3 bases from V and 4 bases from J, the junction contained 6 bases not matched to a gene. The CDR3 runs to 15 residues. Germline assignment: CDR1 SEHNR and CDR2 FQNEAQ (reference sequence). This chain's CDR3 is CASSFYRGPGTEAFF. DNA for the CDR3: TGTGCCAGCAGCTTCTACAGGGGGCCCGGCACTGAAGCTTTCTTT.

The chain links TRBV5-1 to TRBJ2-5, with TRBD2 as a possible D gene (6 bases). Deletions cut 3 bases from V and 1 base from J, with 10 bases between. Germline CDR1 and CDR2: SGHRS and YFSETQ. This CDR3 contains 14 residues. The CDR3 DNA reads TGCGCCAGCAGCTGGGGACTTCGCCAAGAGACCCAGTACTTC. As protein: CASSWGLRQETQYF.

This chain connects TRBV5-1 to TRBJ2-3; 10 nucleotides agree with TRBD2. The CDR3 consists of 17 residues. Germline CDR1 SGHRS, CDR2 YFSETQ. With V trimmed by 0 bases and J by 0 bases, 4 bases remained unmatched. The CDR3 is CASSLADSGGSTDTQYF. The CDR3 bases are TGCGCCAGCAGCTTGGCCGATAGCGGGGGGAGCACAGATACGCAGTATTTT.

The chain joins TRBV5-8 to TRBJ1-5; D remains unclear. V was cut by 6 bases and J by 7 bases, with 14 bases left in between. CDR3 length equals 13 residues. CDR1 is SGHTS and CDR2 is YDEGEE in the germline V gene. CDR3 coding DNA: TGTGCCAGCACCCAAAGGCGGCGGCAGCCCCAGCATTTT. Translated, it gives CASTQRRRQPQHF.

This clone was found once. V gene TRBV6-1 combines with J gene TRBJ2-7; a possible D gene is TRBD2 (6 bases). With 2 bases removed from V and 5 bases from J, the gap between germline ends came to 19 bases. Germline V CDR1 and CDR2: MNHNS, SASEGT. CDR3 length equals 16 residues. CDR3 DNA: TGTGCCAGCAGTGAAATGATCTTGCGGGACGGCCACGAGCAGTACTTC. Residues: CASSEMILRDGHEQYF.

This clone was seen only a few times. The V and J genes are TRBV19 and TRBJ2-7, with TRBD1 identical over 7 bases. Germline CDR1 LNHDA, CDR2 SQIVND (reference sequence). Trimming removed 2 bases from V and 6 bases from J; junction bases left unmatched: 7. CDR3 length equals 14 residues. In nucleotides, the CDR3 is TGTGCCAGTAGTATATCCGGGACAGCCTTCGAGCAGTACTTC. Its protein is CASSISGTAFEQYF.

The gene calls are TRBV9 and TRBJ1-2; no clear D gene. Germline CDR1 is SGDLS and CDR2 is YYNGEE. Between the trimmed V and J ends, which lost 0 bases and 0 bases, there was a span of 12 bases. The CDR3 has 16 residues. CDR3 amino acids: CASSVGGGSPNYGYTF. The CDR3 coding sequence is TGTGCCAGCAGCGTAGGAGGAGGGTCTCCTAACTATGGCTACACCTTC.

The chain carries TRBV5-8 and TRBJ1-1; D perhaps matches TRBD1 (6 bases). The germline V and J ends were trimmed by 4 bases and 2 bases, with 21 bases remaining between them. Germline CDR1 reads SGHTS; CDR2 reads YDEGEE. This CDR3 is 17 amino acids long. CDR3 in amino acids: CASSLGVKGGINTEAFF. In nucleotides, the CDR3 is TGTGCCAGCAGCCTTGGGGTGAAGGGGGGGATTAACACTGAAGCTTTCTTT.

The chain couples TRBV6-5 to TRBJ2-7; TRBD1 matches at 8 bases. V was pared by 6 bases and J by 3 bases, with 7 bases of the junction left unmatched. This CDR3 comprises 14 residues. Germline CDR1 MNHEY, CDR2 SVGAGI. The CDR3 DNA follows: TGTGCCAGCAGCCGGACAGGGTCTTTCTACGAGCAGTACTTC. It translates to CASSRTGSFYEQYF.

CDR3 in amino acids: CASSWDRGNEQFF. For the CDR3, the DNA is TGTGCCAGCAGCTGGGACAGAGGCAATGAGCAGTTCTTC. The chain joins TRBV13 to TRBJ2-1; 7 bases line up with TRBD1. The V gene's germline CDR1 is PRHDT and CDR2 FYEKMQ (reference sequence). J gave up 6 bases and V 4 bases, and 3 bases lay outside the gene matches. This CDR3 is 13 amino acids long.

To note about this clone: At one end the junction does not follow the germline gene, possibly because of a read error. The chain couples TRBV13 to TRBJ1-2, with a weak D call TRBD1 (5 bases). The CDR3 spans 14 residues. Germline assignment: CDR1 PRHDT and CDR2 FYEKMQ (reference sequence). CDR3 sequence: CASSFEQVNHGYTF. The CDR3 nucleotides read TGTGCCAGCAGCTTCGAACAGGTTAACCATGGCTACACCTTC.

This sequence joins TRBV6-1 and TRBJ2-5, with TRBD2 as a possible D gene (6 bases). Trimming removed 4 bases from V and 4 bases from J, with 10 bases in between. The CDR3 consists of 13 residues. Germline assignment: CDR1 MNHNS and CDR2 SASEGT. CDR3 residues: CASSGRVAETQYF. CDR3 in DNA: TGTGCCAGCAGTGGGAGGGTTGCAGAGACCCAGTACTTC.

The genes are TRBV5-4 and TRBJ2-7; no definite D call. This CDR3 is 12 amino acids long. V lost 2 bases to trimming and J lost 7 bases, with 10 bases between them. CDR1 SGHNT and CDR2 YYREEE come from the germline V gene (reference sequence). CDR3 DNA sequence: TGTGCCAGCAGCTTCGGGTCAATGGAGCAGTACTTC. Encoded protein: CASSFGSMEQYF.

The chain links TRBV2 to TRBJ2-7; 11 bases are a match to TRBD2. This CDR3 contains 15 residues. V was clipped by 5 bases and J by 4 bases; unmatched bases: 7. The germline gives CDR1 SNHLY, CDR2 FYNNEI. CDR3 residues: CASSKLAGAPYEQYF. Written as DNA, the CDR3 is TGTGCCAGCAGTAAACTAGCGGGGGCCCCATACGAGCAGTACTTC.

This clone was recorded only once. The chain is built from TRBV30 and TRBJ2-1; 7 positions agree with TRBD2. The CDR3 consists of 13 residues. Germline V gene sequence: CDR1 GTSNPN, CDR2 SVGIG (reference sequence). V lost 3 bases and J lost 8; bases outside the gene matches: 7. CDR3 nucleotides: TGTGCCTGGAGCGCCGGGGGGAAATATGAGCAGTTCTTC. Protein: CAWSAGGKYEQFF.

The gene calls are TRBV27 and TRBJ2-2; possibly TRBD1 for D (8 bases). Germline CDR1 reads MNHEY; CDR2 reads SMNVEV (reference sequence). The ends were cut back, 5 bases at V and 10 bases at J, with 26 bases in the middle. This CDR3 is built from 17 residues. CDR3 bases: TGTGCCAGCAGTCCAGGGAGGGGACAGGCCGCACCGGTGGAGCTGTTTTTT. As protein: CASSPGRGQAAPVELFF.

The V and J genes are TRBV6-6 and TRBJ2-5; 8 nucleotides match TRBD1. Trimming at V came to 2 bases and at J to 2 bases, leaving 7 bases not matched to a gene. Germline CDR1 and CDR2: MNHNY and SVGAGI (reference sequence). The CDR3 is made up of 16 amino acids. Here the CDR3 DNA reads TGTGCCAGCAGTTACAACCGACAGGGGCAACAAGAGACCCAGTACTTC. Encoded protein: CASSYNRQGQQETQYF.

The J gene is TRBJ2-2, the V gene TRBV19; D gene ambiguous. The V gene's germline CDR1 is LNHDA and CDR2 SQIVND (reference sequence). CDR3 length equals 14 residues. V was pared by 6 bases and J by 4 bases, with 12 bases between. CDR3 nucleotides: TGTGCCAGTAGGCCCACCGGTGGCACCGGGGAGCTGTTTTTT. Translating gives CASRPTGGTGELFF.

V gene TRBV19 combines with J gene TRBJ2-1, with D perhaps TRBD1 (6 bases). The germline CDR1 and CDR2 sequences are LNHDA and SQIVND (reference sequence). Trimming stripped 2 bases from V and 6 bases from J, with 23 bases between. CDR3 size: 18 residues. CDR3 DNA sequence: TGTGCCAGTAGTATACCGAATGAAAACAGGGTTCTGCTCAATGAGCAGTTCTTC. It translates to CASSIPNENRVLLNEQFF.

The rearrangement joins TRBV11-2 to TRBJ2-5, with unresolved D. The CDR3 contains 15 residues. V gave up 1 base and J gave up 2 bases, with 11 bases separating them. Germline values: CDR1 SGHAT, CDR2 FQNNGV. CDR3 loop: CASSLAYSRQETQYF. The CDR3 bases are TGTGCCAGCAGCTTAGCGTACTCTAGGCAAGAGACCCAGTACTTC.

V is TRBV11-2 and J is TRBJ2-1; 9 bases fit TRBD2. The CDR3 sequence is 17 residues long. The V gene's germline CDR1 is SGHAT and CDR2 FQNNGV. The ends lost 5 bases at V and 4 bases at J; junction bases unmatched: 12. CDR3 coding DNA: TGTGCCAGCAGCCCCTGGGGCGGGAGGGCGGAATACAATGAGCAGTTCTTC. Its protein is CASSPWGGRAEYNEQFF.